The source of this T cell receptor beta chain is a study of beta chain features in type 1 diabetes. Expressed TCRB transcripts were sequenced because the isolated RNA had all been reverse transcribed beforehand. Sequenced by immunoSEQ multiplex PCR; TCRdb stores in-frame clones only, minus some. The data hold some 900,000 clones, with 15% to 20% observed a single time. This clone was picked up a small number of times. Markers CD45RO/CCR7/CD25/CD127/CD95/CD27 served to sort CD4+ naive, central memory, regulatory and stem cell-like memory cells. Sequenced material: naive CD4+ T cells from blood. The TCR sequence derives from a woman between 18 and 30 years old in good health.

The CDR3 nucleotides are TGTGCCAGCAGTTTAACCCCCCCCTCTAGCGGGAGTTTCATCACAGATACGCAGTATTTT. Its protein product is CASSLTPPSSGSFITDTQYF. This chain links TRBV27 with TRBJ2-3; 10 bases fit TRBD2. Losses at the gene ends were 2 bases for V and 2 bases for J; bases not matched to a gene: 16. The length of the CDR3 is 20 residues. The germline gives CDR1 MNHEY, CDR2 SMNVEV (reference sequence).